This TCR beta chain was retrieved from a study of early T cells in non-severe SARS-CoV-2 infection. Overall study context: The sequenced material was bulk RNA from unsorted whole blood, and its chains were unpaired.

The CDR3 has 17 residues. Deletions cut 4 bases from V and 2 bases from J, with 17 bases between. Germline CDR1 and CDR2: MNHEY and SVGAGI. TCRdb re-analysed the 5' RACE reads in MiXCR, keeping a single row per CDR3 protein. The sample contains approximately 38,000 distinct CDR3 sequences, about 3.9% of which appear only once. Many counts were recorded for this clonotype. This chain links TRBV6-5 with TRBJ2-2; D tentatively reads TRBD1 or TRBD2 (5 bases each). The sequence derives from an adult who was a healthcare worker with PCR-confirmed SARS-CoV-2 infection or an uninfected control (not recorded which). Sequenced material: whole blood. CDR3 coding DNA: TGTGCCAGCAGTTTCGTCCCGGGTGGGGGTAACACCGGGGAGCTGTTTTTT. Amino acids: CASSFVPGGGNTGELFF.